The 20 T cell receptor beta chains presented below share a single source sample, sequenced in a study of blood T cell repertoires in COVID-19. Here immunoSEQ multiplex PCR was the method, and the copy in TCRdb shows in-frame clones only, minus some. Of some 87,000 clones listed, about 82% are singletons. The specimen was peripheral blood. The receptors were sampled from a woman aged 70-85 years with active or convalescent COVID-19.

A single count supports this clone. The CDR3 DNA is TGTGCCAGCAGCCGGACAGAAATATATGGCTACACCTTC. It encodes CASSRTEIYGYTF. The chain links TRBV9 to TRBJ1-2; weak D call: TRBD1 (6 bases). The V and J ends lost 4 bases and 5 bases respectively, with 12 bases between them. Germline lookup yields CDR1 SGDLS and CDR2 YYNGEE. The CDR3 runs to 13 residues.

The gene calls are TRBV5-5 and TRBJ2-1; tentative D call: TRBD2 (6 bases). Trimming took off 4 bases at V and 2 bases at J, with 13 bases between the two ends. Per the germline V gene, CDR1 is SGHKS and CDR2 is YYEKEE (reference sequence). The CDR3 has 15 amino acids. This CDR3 reads CASSPEGRTYNEQFF. CDR3 bases: TGTGCCAGCAGCCCGGAGGGCAGGACCTACAATGAGCAGTTCTTC.

This clone was picked up one time. The rearrangement links TRBV10-3 to TRBJ2-1; TRBD2 matches at 9 bases. CDR1 is ENHRY and CDR2 is SYGVKD in the germline V gene. The CDR3 contains 16 residues. J was trimmed by 6 bases and V by 2 bases; bases with no gene match: 8. CDR3 DNA sequence: TGTGCCATCAGTGAGGAGGCGGCGGGGGGGCGCAATGAGCAGTTCTTC. Translation gives CAISEEAAGGRNEQFF.

V usage is TRBV6-5 and J usage is TRBJ2-1, with a possible D match to TRBD2 (7 bases). Deletions cut 5 bases from V and 6 bases from J, with 17 bases between. In germline, CDR1 is MNHEY, CDR2 SVGAGI. The CDR3 runs to 15 residues. For the CDR3, the DNA is TGTGCCAGCAGTCGCCCTGGAGGGGGGGGCAATGAGCAGTTCTTC. This codes for CASSRPGGGGNEQFF.

The CDR3 loop reads CASSSPSGQGNYEQYF. CDR3 DNA: TGTGCCAGCAGCTCCCCTTCCGGACAGGGCAACTACGAGCAGTACTTC. The rearrangement links TRBV5-4 to TRBJ2-7, with TRBD1 matching 8 bases. The germline gives CDR1 SGHNT, CDR2 YYREEE (reference sequence). V gave up 3 bases and J gave up 3 bases; unmatched junction bases: 11. This CDR3 comprises 16 residues.

The chain carries TRBV3-1 (or the pseudogene TRBV3-2) and TRBJ2-2; 15 bases align to TRBD2. This CDR3 has 19 residues. Trimming at V came to 1 base and at J to 4 bases, leaving 7 bases not matched to a gene. CDR1 is LGHDT and CDR2 is YNNKEL in the germline V gene (reference sequence). The CDR3 is CASSQGGLAGGLTTGELFF. CDR3 nucleotides: TGTGCCAGCAGCCAAGGAGGACTAGCGGGGGGGCTCACCACCGGGGAGCTGTTTTTT.

The chain links TRBV5-4 to TRBJ2-7; the match to TRBD1 covers 8 bases. J gave up 3 bases and V 4 bases, and 6 bases lay outside the gene matches. Germline CDR1 reads SGHNT; CDR2 reads YYREEE (reference sequence). This CDR3 comprises 14 residues. CDR3 region: CASSPWTGSYEQYF. CDR3 DNA: TGTGCCAGCAGCCCCTGGACAGGGAGCTACGAGCAGTACTTC.

V usage is TRBV5-1 and J usage is TRBJ2-1; TRBD2 matches 11 bases. The length of the CDR3 is 15 residues. V trimming: 4 bases; J trimming: 6 bases; junction bases outside the gene matches: 6. From germline, CDR1 is SGHRS and CDR2 YFSETQ. This chain's CDR3 is CASSPTSGGINEQFF. Here the CDR3 DNA reads TGCGCCAGCAGCCCTACTAGCGGGGGCATCAATGAGCAGTTCTTC.

The chain has TRBV24-1 and TRBJ2-3; 10 bases map to TRBD2. Germline V gene data show CDR1 as KGHDR and CDR2 as SFDVKD. The V and J ends lost 2 bases and 4 bases, in that order; junction bases with no gene match: 5. The CDR3 covers 16 residues. The CDR3, as DNA: TGTGCCACCAGTGATTCCATAGCGGGGGGCCCAGATACGCAGTATTTT. It translates to CATSDSIAGGPDTQYF.

The chain carries TRBV6-5 and TRBJ2-1; TRBD2 agrees at 11 bases. The CDR3 spans 14 residues. Germline CDR1 and CDR2: MNHEY and SVGAGI. Trimming removed 6 bases from V and 4 bases from J; junction bases left unmatched: 2. The CDR3 region is CASSASGGYNEQFF. The DNA for the CDR3 is TGTGCCAGCAGCGCTAGCGGGGGGTACAATGAGCAGTTCTTC.

V gene TRBV9 combines with J gene TRBJ2-5; 7 bases fit TRBD2. CDR3 length equals 16 residues. The germline CDR1 and CDR2 sequences are SGDLS and YYNGEE. Losses at the gene ends were 4 bases for V and 0 bases for J; bases not matched to a gene: 9. The CDR3 DNA follows: TGTGCCAGCAGCTTCACTAGCGTCCCCTACCAAGAGACCCAGTACTTC. It codes for CASSFTSVPYQETQYF.

The chain joins TRBV28 to TRBJ2-7; TRBD1 might be the D (5 bases). The CDR3 extends over 12 amino acids. The germline CDR1 and CDR2 sequences are MDHEN and SYDVKM. V lost 4 bases, J lost 6 bases, and 10 bases lay in between. As DNA, the CDR3 is TGTGCCAGCAGTTCCCCAGGGTTCGAGCAGTACTTC. Its translation: CASSSPGFEQYF.

The rearrangement links TRBV9 to TRBJ2-3, with a tentative D call TRBD2 (5 bases). Between the trimmed V and J ends, which lost 2 bases and 3 bases, there was a span of 13 bases. Germline V gives CDR1 SGDLS, CDR2 YYNGEE. This CDR3 region has 15 residues. The CDR3 loop is CASSVHPGSTDTQYF. In DNA form, the CDR3 reads TGTGCCAGCAGCGTCCATCCGGGATCTACAGATACGCAGTATTTT.

This sequence joins TRBV29-1 and TRBJ1-2; 8 bases are shared with TRBD1. The germline gives CDR1 SQVTM, CDR2 ANQGSEA. Unmatched junction bases numbered 9, after V lost 6 bases and J lost 6 bases. The CDR3 covers 13 residues. CDR3 in amino acids: CSVRGGQGHGYTF. The CDR3 DNA is TGCAGCGTCCGAGGTGGACAGGGCCATGGCTACACCTTC.

This chain uses TRBV6-5 with TRBJ2-7; 10 bases agree with TRBD1. This CDR3 has 13 amino acids. CDR1 is MNHEY, CDR2 SVGAGI, per germline. Unmatched junction bases numbered 6, after V lost 8 bases and J lost 5 bases. For the CDR3, the DNA is TGTGCCAGCGGACTGACAGGGGGCCACGAGCAGTACTTC. Translated, it gives CASGLTGGHEQYF.

The CDR3 region is CASSPKLAAPNTGELFF. CDR3 in DNA: TGTGCCAGCAGCCCGAAGCTGGCGGCCCCGAACACCGGGGAGCTGTTTTTT. The gene calls are TRBV4-2 and TRBJ2-2; D is unresolved. The ends were cut back, 4 bases at V and 0 bases at J, with 15 bases in the middle. CDR3 length equals 17 residues. CDR1 is LGHNA, CDR2 YNFKEQ, per germline.

This chain connects TRBV27 to TRBJ2-1, with D hard to call. Trimming removed 2 bases from V and 5 bases from J, with 7 bases in between. Germline CDR1 MNHEY, CDR2 SMNVEV (reference sequence). This CDR3 comprises 13 residues. CDR3 sequence reads: CASSLAQHNEQFF. In nucleotides, the CDR3 is TGTGCCAGCAGTTTAGCACAGCACAATGAGCAGTTCTTC.

The chain links TRBV2 to TRBJ2-7; D possibly corresponds to TRBD2 (5 bases). The CDR3 extends over 14 amino acids. The V and J ends lost 2 bases and 3 bases respectively, with 11 bases between them. The germline V gene encodes CDR1 SNHLY and CDR2 FYNNEI. DNA for the CDR3: TGTGCCAGCAGTGAACTCGTCGGGAACTACGAGCAGTACTTC. Translating it yields CASSELVGNYEQYF.

This clone came up a few times. The rearrangement links TRBV25-1 to TRBJ1-6; D not resolved. This CDR3 is built from 16 residues. The V and J ends lost 2 bases and 0 bases respectively, with 8 bases between them. Germline CDR1 and CDR2: MGHDK and SYGVNS. The CDR3 region is CASSEAGSSYNSPLHF. CDR3 bases: TGTGCCAGCAGTGAAGCCGGGAGCTCCTATAATTCACCCCTCCACTTT.

The chain employs TRBV19 and TRBJ2-1; 12 bases align to TRBD2. Germline V gives CDR1 LNHDA, CDR2 SQIVND (reference sequence). The ends lost 4 bases at V and 3 bases at J; junction bases unmatched: 10. The CDR3 has 18 residues. The CDR3, as DNA: TGTGCCAGTAGTACGCCTAGCGGGGGGGGTCTATTCTACAATGAGCAGTTCTTC. Translated: CASSTPSGGGLFYNEQFF. Full variable domain (rest looked up from reference TRBV19 and TRBJ2-1): DGGITQSPKYLFRKEGQNVTLSCEQNLNHDAMYWYRQDPGQGLRLIYYSQIVNDFQKGDIAEGYSVSREKKESFPLTVTSAQKNPTAFYLCASSTPSGGGLFYNEQFFGPGTRLTVL.